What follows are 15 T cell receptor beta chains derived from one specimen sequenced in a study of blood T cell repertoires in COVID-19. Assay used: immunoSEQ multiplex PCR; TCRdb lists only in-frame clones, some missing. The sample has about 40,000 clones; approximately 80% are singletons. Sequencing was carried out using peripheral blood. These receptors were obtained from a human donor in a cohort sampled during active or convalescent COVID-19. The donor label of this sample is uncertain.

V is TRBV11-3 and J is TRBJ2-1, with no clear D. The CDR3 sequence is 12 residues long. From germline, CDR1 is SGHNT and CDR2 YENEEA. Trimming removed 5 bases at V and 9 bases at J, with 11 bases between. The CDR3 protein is CASSQRSGEQFF. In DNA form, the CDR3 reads TGTGCCAGCAGCCAACGGTCGGGTGAGCAGTTCTTC.

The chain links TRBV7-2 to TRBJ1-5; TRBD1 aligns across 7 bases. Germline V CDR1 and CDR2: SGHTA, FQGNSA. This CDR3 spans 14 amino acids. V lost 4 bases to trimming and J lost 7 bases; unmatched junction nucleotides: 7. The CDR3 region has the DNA TGTGCCAGCAGCTACCGAGGGGGCGAGCAGCCCCAGCATTTT. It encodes CASSYRGGEQPQHF.

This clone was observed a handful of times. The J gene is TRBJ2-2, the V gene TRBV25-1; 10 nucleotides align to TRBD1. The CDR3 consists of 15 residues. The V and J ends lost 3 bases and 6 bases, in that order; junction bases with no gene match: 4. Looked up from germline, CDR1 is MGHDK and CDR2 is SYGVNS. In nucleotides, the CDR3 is TGTGCCAGCAGTGAGACAGGGGGCGCTCCCGGGGAGCTGTTTTTT. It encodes CASSETGGAPGELFF.

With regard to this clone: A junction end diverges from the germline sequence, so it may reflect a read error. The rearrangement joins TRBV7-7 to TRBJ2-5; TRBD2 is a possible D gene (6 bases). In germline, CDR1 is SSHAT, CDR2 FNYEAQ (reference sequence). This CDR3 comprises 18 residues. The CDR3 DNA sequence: TGTGCTAGCAGCCCGCGGATAGGGCCTGGGGCGGGACAAGAGACCCAGTACTTC. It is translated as CASSPRIGPGAGQETQYF.

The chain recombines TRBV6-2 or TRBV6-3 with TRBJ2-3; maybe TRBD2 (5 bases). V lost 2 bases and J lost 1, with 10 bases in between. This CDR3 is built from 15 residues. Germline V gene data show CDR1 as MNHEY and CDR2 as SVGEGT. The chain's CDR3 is CASSYALARTDTQYF. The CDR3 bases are TGTGCCAGCAGTTACGCCTTAGCGCGCACAGATACGCAGTATTTT.

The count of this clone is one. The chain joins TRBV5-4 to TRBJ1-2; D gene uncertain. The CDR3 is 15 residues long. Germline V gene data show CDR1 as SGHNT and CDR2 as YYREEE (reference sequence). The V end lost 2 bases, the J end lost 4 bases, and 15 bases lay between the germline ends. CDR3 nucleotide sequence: TGTGCCAGCAGCTTAGGAGTCCGGGGAGGCTATGGCTACACCTTC. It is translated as CASSLGVRGGYGYTF.

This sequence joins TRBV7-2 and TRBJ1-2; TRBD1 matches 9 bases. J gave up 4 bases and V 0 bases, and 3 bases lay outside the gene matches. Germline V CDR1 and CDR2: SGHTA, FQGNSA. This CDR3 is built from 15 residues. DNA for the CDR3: TGTGCCAGCAGCTTAGCCGGACAGGGGCTCTATGGCTACACCTTC. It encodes CASSLAGQGLYGYTF.

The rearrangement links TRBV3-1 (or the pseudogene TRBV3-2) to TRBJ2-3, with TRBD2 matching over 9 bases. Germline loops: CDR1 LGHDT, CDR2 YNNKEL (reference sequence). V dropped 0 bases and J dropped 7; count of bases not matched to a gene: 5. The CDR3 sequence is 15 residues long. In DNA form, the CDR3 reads TGTGCCAGCAGCCAAGATTCGCGGGAGGGGAATACGCAGTATTTT. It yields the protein CASSQDSREGNTQYF.

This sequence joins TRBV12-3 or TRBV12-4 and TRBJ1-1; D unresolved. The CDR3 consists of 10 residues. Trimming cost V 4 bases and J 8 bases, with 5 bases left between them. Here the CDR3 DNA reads TGTGCCAGCAGTTGGCAGGAAGCTTTCTTT. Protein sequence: CASSWQEAFF.

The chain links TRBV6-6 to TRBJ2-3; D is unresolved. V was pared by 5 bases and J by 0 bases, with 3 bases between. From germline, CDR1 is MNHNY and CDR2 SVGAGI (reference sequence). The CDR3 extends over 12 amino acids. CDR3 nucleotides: TGTGCCAGCAGTCCTAGCACAGATACGCAGTATTTT. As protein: CASSPSTDTQYF.

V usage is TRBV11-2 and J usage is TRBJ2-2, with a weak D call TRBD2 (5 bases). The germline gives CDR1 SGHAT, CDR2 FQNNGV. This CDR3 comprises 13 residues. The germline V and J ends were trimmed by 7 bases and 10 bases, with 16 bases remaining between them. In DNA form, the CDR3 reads TGTGCCAGCACCCCAGCAAGAGGGAAGGAGCTGTTTTTT. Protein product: CASTPARGKELFF.

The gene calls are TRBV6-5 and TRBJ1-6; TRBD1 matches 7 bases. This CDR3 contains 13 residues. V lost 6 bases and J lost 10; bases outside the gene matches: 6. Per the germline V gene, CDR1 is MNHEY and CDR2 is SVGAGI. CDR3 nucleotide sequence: TGTGCCAGCAGGGCCGGACAGGCCTCACCCCTCCACTTT. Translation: CASRAGQASPLHF.

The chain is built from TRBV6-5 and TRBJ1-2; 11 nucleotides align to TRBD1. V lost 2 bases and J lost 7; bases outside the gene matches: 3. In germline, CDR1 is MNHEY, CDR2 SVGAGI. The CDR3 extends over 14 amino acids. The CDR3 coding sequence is TGTGCCAGCAGTTACACGGGACAGGGGGTTGGCTACACCTTC. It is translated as CASSYTGQGVGYTF.

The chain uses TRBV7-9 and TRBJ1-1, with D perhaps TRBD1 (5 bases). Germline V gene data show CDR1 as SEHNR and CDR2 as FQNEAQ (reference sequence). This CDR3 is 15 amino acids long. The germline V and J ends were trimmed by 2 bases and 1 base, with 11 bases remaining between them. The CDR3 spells CASSLSWTQNTEAFF. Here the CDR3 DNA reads TGTGCCAGCAGCTTATCCTGGACACAGAACACTGAAGCTTTCTTT. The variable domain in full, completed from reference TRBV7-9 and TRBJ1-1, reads DTGVSQNPRHKITKRGQNVTFRCDPISEHNRLYWYRQTLGQGPEFLTYFQNEAQLEKSRLLSDRFSAERPKGSFSTLEIQRTEQGDSAMYLCASSLSWTQNTEAFFGQGTRLTVV.

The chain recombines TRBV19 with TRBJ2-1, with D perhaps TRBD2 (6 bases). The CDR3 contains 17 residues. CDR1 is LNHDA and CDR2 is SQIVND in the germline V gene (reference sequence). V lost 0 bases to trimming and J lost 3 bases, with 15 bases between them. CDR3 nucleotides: TGTGCCAGTAGTATAGATCTCAGGAGGGTGGGCTACAATGAGCAGTTCTTC. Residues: CASSIDLRRVGYNEQFF.